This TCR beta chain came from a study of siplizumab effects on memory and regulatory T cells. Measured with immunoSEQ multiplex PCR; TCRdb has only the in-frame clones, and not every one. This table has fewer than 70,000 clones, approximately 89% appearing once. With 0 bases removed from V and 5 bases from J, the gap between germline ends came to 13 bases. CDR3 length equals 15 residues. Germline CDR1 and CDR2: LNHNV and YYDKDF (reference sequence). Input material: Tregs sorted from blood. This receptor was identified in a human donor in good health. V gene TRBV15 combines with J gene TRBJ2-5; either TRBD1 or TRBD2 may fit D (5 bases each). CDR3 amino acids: CATSRDNGGSETQYF. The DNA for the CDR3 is TGTGCCACCAGCAGAGATAATGGGGGATCCGAGACCCAGTACTTC.